This section outlines one TCR beta chain sequence together with its context. As yet, its antigen is unknown. Germline CDR1 is SGHTA and CDR2 is FQGNSA. The CDR3 spans 13 residues. Losses at the gene ends were 5 bases for V and 6 bases for J; bases not matched to a gene: 5. These data are taken from a study of T cell responses to AZD1222 COVID-19 vaccine. Study results and caveats: Spike as a whole was targeted by vaccine-associated CD4 TCRs, dominant at 160-218 and 743-854. The donor cohort was predominantly white British with a female majority, and clonal diversity may have been underestimated.

TCRdb's table, derived via immunoSEQ multiplex PCR, lists solely in-frame clones and lacks some. The data contain approximately 140,000 clones, about 93% of them singletons. The chain couples TRBV7-2 to TRBJ2-7, with 9 bases matching TRBD1. The TCR comes from an adult in good health. The sample consisted of peripheral blood, taken on day 0 of AZD1222 vaccination. CDR3 protein: CASSTGTGFEQYV. CDR3 coding DNA: TGTGCCAGCAGCACTGGGACAGGGTTCGAGCAGTACGTC.